This T cell receptor beta chain was captured by sequencing in a study of cytomegalovirus exposure and HLA in healthy donors. V lost 4 bases and J 9 bases, leaving 19 bases between the germline ends. This CDR3 is 14 amino acids long. Germline lookup yields CDR1 SQVTM and CDR2 ANQGSEA. PCR was performed using 60 Vbeta and 13 Jbeta primers. Measured with immunoSEQ multiplex PCR; TCRdb has only the in-frame clones, and not every one. The sample includes about 81,000 clones, around 89% of them seen just once. Donors in the study were healthy people who gave bone marrow. The TCR was taken from a man aged 18-30 years in good health and CMV-seronegative. The sample was PBMCs. This sequence joins TRBV29-1 and TRBJ1-5, with unresolved D. The CDR3 DNA reads TGCAGCGTTGTTGAGGGCCCAGTAGGTTCGCCCCAGCATTTT. It specifies CSVVEGPVGSPQHF.